This is a list of T cell receptor beta chains from one sample in a study of cytomegalovirus exposure and HLA in healthy donors. Using immunoSEQ multiplex PCR, the repertoire was profiled, and TCRdb retains in-frame clones only, with some absent. The table shows about 130,000 clones, with over 60% occurring only once. Sequenced sample: PBMCs. These receptor sequences come from a human donor in good health. The conserved cysteine and the conserved F or W are not part of the CDR3 here. A D gene is named only where the DNA matches it firmly.

j_call d_call v_call cdr3_aa
TRBJ2-3 NA TRBV27 ASSLGQASTQY
TRBJ2-1 NA TRBV9 ASSPQDNPYTNEQF
TRBJ2-2 NA TRBV5-1 ASSLRDTGELF
TRBJ2-7 TRBD1 TRBV5-4 ASSLDRGEIPYEQY
TRBJ1-6 NA TRBV12-2 ASRLVLGRGNSPLH
TRBJ2-1 TRBD2 TRBV2 ASSALWSGLVRRLAGGNEQF
TRBJ1-2 TRBD1 TRBV6-5 ASSRDRANYGYT
TRBJ2-5 NA TRBV4-1 ASSPPLGVGGPLGETQY
TRBJ1-5 TRBD1 TRBV9 ASSGTGSEQPQH
TRBJ2-6 NA TRBV15 ATSRDWALTSGANVLT
TRBJ2-1 TRBD2 TRBV6-5 ASILPGGNEQF
TRBJ2-2 TRBD2 TRBV18 ASSPKGETSDAGELF
TRBJ1-2 TRBD1 TRBV7-9 ASSLATGGSGYT
TRBJ1-2 NA TRBV18 ASSPLGHGYT
TRBJ1-4 NA TRBV2 ASSVFGGASEKLF
TRBJ2-7 TRBD1 TRBV7-6 ASSFQGAYEQY
TRBJ2-5 TRBD1 TRBV6-6 ASSNGQGREQY
TRBJ2-2 TRBD2 TRBV4-2 ASSQGGVGGDTGELF
TRBJ1-3 TRBD1 TRBV7-2 ASSYDRGLRNTIY
TRBJ2-1 TRBD2 TRBV7-7 ASSAGVGSSYNEQF
TRBJ1-6 NA TRBV9 ASSASPGEHSPLH
TRBJ1-1 NA TRBV10-3 AISESKQSKNTEAF
TRBJ2-5 TRBD2 TRBV9 ASSVGGEGGGARETQY
TRBJ1-6 NA TRBV4-1 ASSQASIPGTHPNSPLH
TRBJ2-1 TRBD2 TRBV11-2 ASSQDPGTSGGGTEQF
TRBJ2-7 NA TRBV4-1 ASSQSRGSSYEQY
TRBJ2-3 TRBD2 TRBV7-3 ASSPGGGTDTQY
TRBJ1-4 TRBD1 TRBV16 ASSRTGENEKLF
TRBJ2-5 TRBD2 TRBV6-1 ASSEGRTSIMETQY
TRBJ1-1 NA TRBV15 ATYGQMNTEAF
TRBJ2-7 NA TRBV5-4 ASSLGGWTYEQY
TRBJ1-1 NA TRBV20-1 SVRGNTEAF
TRBJ1-2 NA TRBV19 ASSIDRSDSP
TRBJ2-5 TRBD1 TRBV7-9 ASSPGQGQETQY
TRBJ1-1 NA TRBV5-4 ASSFLGGSTEAF
TRBJ1-3 NA TRBV5-1 ASSLASGDYGNTIY
TRBJ1-1 NA TRBV5-1 ASSTLGAEAF
TRBJ2-7 NA TRBV7-9 ASSLGAGSHEQY
TRBJ2-2 TRBD2 TRBV5-1 ASSLDGGGRTGELF
TRBJ2-1 TRBD2 TRBV6-1 ASSDTSGGAKF
TRBJ2-5 TRBD2 TRBV4-1 ASSQGTSGGSAQY
TRBJ1-6 TRBD1 TRBV6-1 ASSTGGTYNSPLH
TRBJ2-6 NA TRBV7-5 ARRSWGRASGANVLT
TRBJ1-6 NA TRBV21-1 ASSSSRGPCNSPLH
TRBJ2-5 TRBD1 TRBV25-1 ASSVQGAGRGETQY
TRBJ1-1 NA TRBV18 ASSPRTPRETEAF
TRBJ1-3 NA TRBV28 ASSHPGNTIY
TRBJ2-7 TRBD1 TRBV4-1 ASSHGQGDYEQY
TRBJ2-3 NA TRBV2 ASSPGLPYSSTDTQY
TRBJ2-2 NA TRBV28 ASSSLPLPSATGELF
TRBJ2-7 NA TRBV6-6 ASSYSIEGAYEQY
TRBJ2-5 NA TRBV18 ASSPRGGEETQY
TRBJ2-5 NA TRBV5-6 ASRAGFSAPQETQY
TRBJ2-3 NA TRBV2 ASSETLRETDTQY
TRBJ2-7 NA TRBV6-5 ASSSYFRDTSYEQY
TRBJ1-1 NA TRBV19 ASSIQGGNTEAF
TRBJ1-1 NA TRBV12-2 ASRLANGTGQMNTEAF
TRBJ2-2 NA TRBV7-6 ASSTSSTGELF